The 5 T cell receptor beta chains below were found in one sample sequenced in a study of T-cell reconstitution after alpha-beta-depleted transplantation in children. The TCRbeta library was prepared with unique molecular identifiers. Using its own MiXCR run on the PCR reads, TCRdb lists one record per CDR3 protein. The data contain around 700,000 distinct CDR3 sequences, under 15% of them singletons. Source: PBMCs, taken before TCRalphabeta/CD19-depleted stem cell transplant. The receptors were sampled from a girl aged 2 to 9 with congenital amegakaryocytic thrombocytopenia, due to receive a stem cell transplant.

This clonotype was observed at least ten times. The V gene is TRBV6-5, the J gene TRBJ2-2; D is unresolved. This CDR3 is built from 14 residues. V shed 8 bases and J shed 4 bases, with 14 bases lying between them. The germline CDR1 and CDR2 sequences are MNHEY and SVGAGI. The CDR3 loop is CASRSARSTGELFF. CDR3 coding DNA: TGTGCCAGCCGGTCCGCTAGGAGCACCGGGGAGCTGTTTTTT.

The chain is built from TRBV27 and TRBJ2-5; 13 nucleotides line up with TRBD2. CDR1 MNHEY and CDR2 SMNVEV come from the germline V gene (reference sequence). Unmatched junction bases numbered 4, after V lost 3 bases and J lost 3 bases. The CDR3 extends over 16 amino acids. The CDR3 loop reads CASSFLGLAGKETQYF. The CDR3 nucleotides are TGTGCCAGCAGTTTTTTGGGACTAGCGGGAAAAGAGACCCAGTACTTC.

The count of this clonotype is one. Given a much more abundant clone one base away, this may be a read error. The chain links TRBV27 to TRBJ2-7; D unclear. The CDR3 contains 14 residues. Trimming removed 5 bases from V and 5 bases from J, with 16 bases in between. Germline V lookup: CDR1 MNHEY, CDR2 SMNVEV (reference sequence). The chain's CDR3 is CASSPWIGNNEQYF. The CDR3 nucleotides read TGTGCCAGCAGTCCATGGATAGGGAACAACGAGCAGTACTTC.

Remarks on this clonotype: A single base separates this from a much larger clone, so it may be a read error. The genes are TRBV6-5 and TRBJ2-3; 12 nucleotides match TRBD1. This CDR3 region has 17 residues. From germline, CDR1 is MNHEY and CDR2 SVGAGI. V dropped 4 bases and J dropped 3; count of bases not matched to a gene: 8. CDR3 sequence reads: CASSCGTGGVGTDTQYF. CDR3 bases: TGTGCCAGCAGTTGCGGGACAGGGGGCGTTGGGACAGATACGCAGTATTTT.

This clonotype was observed a few times. The chain recombines TRBV29-1 with TRBJ1-1; D may be TRBD1 (5 bases). This CDR3 comprises 13 residues. Per germline, CDR1 SQVTM and CDR2 ANQGSEA. The V end lost 4 bases, the J end lost 1 base, and 10 bases lay between the germline ends. The CDR3 nucleotides are TGCAGCGTTGTCAGGGCAGGGAACACTGAAGCTTTCTTT. Its protein product is CSVVRAGNTEAFF.